This T cell receptor (beta chain) originates from a study of cytomegalovirus exposure and HLA in healthy donors. Findings and limits, study-wide: As was reported, the classifier diagnosed cytomegalovirus status with high specificity and sensitivity. Follow-up analysis found HLA locus-dependent TCR association rates, highest for DRB1 and lowest for HLA-C.

Donors consisted of healthy bone marrow donors. Remarks on this clone: Its antigen is unknown.

PCR used 60 Vbeta primers and 13 Jbeta primers. The protocol was immunoSEQ multiplex PCR, while the TCRdb copy is restricted to in-frame clones and leaves out a portion. The top ten clones hold about 1.8% of a sample with about 120,000 clones, 81% of them seen once. The CDR3 consists of 12 residues. Looked up from germline, CDR1 is SGHDT and CDR2 is YYEEEE. The germline V and J ends were trimmed by 4 bases and 2 bases, with 6 bases remaining between them. V usage is TRBV5-6 and J usage is TRBJ2-5; D gene uncertain. This receptor was taken from a man between 18 and 29 years old in good health and CMV-seronegative. The material sequenced was PBMCs. CDR3 loop: CASSPLQETQYF. CDR3 in DNA: TGTGCCAGCAGCCCACTACAAGAGACCCAGTACTTC.